This is a list of T cell receptor beta chains from one sample in a study of memory CD4+ T cells and cytomegalovirus serostatus. Measured with immunoSEQ multiplex PCR; TCRdb has only the in-frame clones, and not every one. The table lists 56,000 or so clones, around 80% of them singletons, with over 0.4% in the top ten. The sample consisted of memory CD4+ T cells from blood. The receptor set was obtained from an adult in good health and CMV-seronegative. Some clones in this sample may be carry-over from other donors' samples. CDR3s include the opening cysteine and the closing phenylalanine or tryptophan.

V gene	J gene	CDR3 length	CDR3 protein
TRBV7-9	TRBJ2-7	16	CASKRASGSSGYEQYF
TRBV5-4	TRBJ1-3	15	CASSLGGAAGNTIYF
TRBV10-2	TRBJ2-7	13	CASSVQSPYEQYF
TRBV9	TRBJ2-5	14	CASSVDPLEETQYF
TRBV25-1	TRBJ2-1	15	CASGLLAGGYNEQFF
TRBV6-5	TRBJ1-6	15	CASSYSLSGNSPLHF
TRBV15	TRBJ2-7	16	CATSRDFGRGADEQYF
TRBV11-2	TRBJ1-2	13	CASSLAGGTGYTF
TRBV11-2	TRBJ2-7	14	CASSLAWSSYEQYF
TRBV5-1	TRBJ2-2	15	CASSLAVTGTGELFF
TRBV11-3	TRBJ2-7	15	CASSLPGLAGGEQYF
TRBV7-9	TRBJ1-4	14	CASSQDGSNEKLFF
TRBV2	TRBJ1-1	12	CASNNMNTEAFF
TRBV29-1	TRBJ1-2	12	CSVDRGADGYTF
TRBV10-1	TRBJ2-2	15	CASRTGQGTTGELFF
TRBV7-2	TRBJ2-2	13	CASSSTSRGELFF
TRBV7-2	TRBJ2-5	15	CASSLAGRGQETQYF
TRBV7-3	TRBJ1-6	15	CASSLSGQGNSPLHF
TRBV10-3	TRBJ2-5	16	CAISEQGAAVAETQYF
TRBV4-1	TRBJ2-3	14	CASSQRRYTDTQYF
TRBV6-6	TRBJ2-2	16	CASSYSGRGGAGELFF
TRBV7-2	TRBJ2-5	16	CASSSLPRTGLTTQYF
TRBV7-8	TRBJ2-3	14	CASSPGVSTDTQYF
TRBV7-9	TRBJ2-1	11	CASSPFDEQFF
TRBV28	TRBJ1-5	14	CASSLTTESQPQHF
TRBV7-9	TRBJ2-3	15	CASSLVTSGKDTQYF
TRBV28	TRBJ2-1	18	CASTRLARVLGGYNEQFF
TRBV7-2	TRBJ1-5	14	CASSSGVGNQPQHF
TRBV30	TRBJ2-7	14	CAWTESSGGYEQYF
TRBV10-3	TRBJ2-2	15	CAISESGAGTGELFF
TRBV6-1	TRBJ1-1	14	CASSEAAGWTEAFF
TRBV30	TRBJ1-5	14	CAWRGESSNQPQHF